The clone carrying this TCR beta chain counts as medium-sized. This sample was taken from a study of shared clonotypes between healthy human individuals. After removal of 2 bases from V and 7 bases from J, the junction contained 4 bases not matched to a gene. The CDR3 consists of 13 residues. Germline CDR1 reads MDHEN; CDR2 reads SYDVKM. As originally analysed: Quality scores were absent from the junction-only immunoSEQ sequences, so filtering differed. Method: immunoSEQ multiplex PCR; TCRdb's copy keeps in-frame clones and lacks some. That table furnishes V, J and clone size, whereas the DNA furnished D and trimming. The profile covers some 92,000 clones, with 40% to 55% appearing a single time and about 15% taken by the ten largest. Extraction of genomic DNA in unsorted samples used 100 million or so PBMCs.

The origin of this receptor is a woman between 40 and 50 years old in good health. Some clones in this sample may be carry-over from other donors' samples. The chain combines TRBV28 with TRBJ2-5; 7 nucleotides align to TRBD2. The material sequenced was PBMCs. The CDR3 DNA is TGTGCCAGCAGTTTAATCTGGGGGGGGACCCAGTACTTC. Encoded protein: CASSLIWGGTQYF.